Shown below are 21 T cell receptor beta chains from a single sample sequenced in a study of OX40 agonist ivuxolimab in advanced cancers. This table comes from immunoSEQ multiplex PCR, and its TCRdb copy is limited to in-frame clones, with some not included. This table has some 45,000 clones, approximately 86% appearing once. The sequenced sample was CD4+ or CD8+ T cells sorted from blood, obtained in a trial of the OX40 agonist ivuxolimab. Source of these receptors: an adult with an advanced solid tumor such as melanoma, head and neck, liver or kidney cancer.

For the CDR3, the DNA is TGTGCCAGCTCACCACCCTTAACCTATACTTACGAGCAGTACTTC. Protein: CASSPPLTYTYEQYF. This chain joins TRBV18 and TRBJ2-7, with D unresolved. This CDR3 has 15 amino acids. Germline V lookup: CDR1 KGHSH, CDR2 LQKENI. The ends were cut back, 0 bases at V and 4 bases at J, with 13 bases in the middle.

The V and J genes are TRBV6-5 and TRBJ1-5; 7 bases are a match to TRBD1. The J segment lost 0 bases and the V segment lost 6 bases, leaving 5 bases of the junction unmatched. The germline V gene encodes CDR1 MNHEY and CDR2 SVGAGI. The CDR3 contains 15 residues. The CDR3 is CASRLQGDSNQPQHF. The CDR3 nucleotides read TGTGCCAGCAGGCTGCAGGGGGATAGCAATCAGCCCCAGCATTTT.

V usage is TRBV28 and J usage is TRBJ2-2, with 7 bases aligning to TRBD1. This CDR3 comprises 15 residues. Per germline, CDR1 MDHEN and CDR2 SYDVKM. The V and J ends lost 3 bases and 0 bases, in that order; junction bases with no gene match: 1. The CDR3 region has the DNA TGTGCCAGCAGTTTTGGGACAGCGAACACCGGGGAGCTGTTTTTT. Amino acids: CASSFGTANTGELFF.

This clone was counted a single time. The CDR3 nucleotides read TGTGCCAGCAGCCAGCCGGGTGCCAATGAGCAGTTCTTC. Its translation: CASSQPGANEQFF. The chain is built from TRBV4-2 and TRBJ2-1, with no clear D. Germline CDR1 is LGHNA and CDR2 is YNFKEQ. This CDR3 has 13 residues. The V end was cut by 3 bases, the J end by 6 bases, with 9 bases between.

This chain connects TRBV25-1 to TRBJ1-5; maybe TRBD1 (6 bases). CDR1 and CDR2 (germline): MGHDK, SYGVNS. The V end was cut by 3 bases, the J end by 0 bases, with 12 bases between. This CDR3 has 16 amino acids. CDR3 in amino acids: CASSDGGAYSNQPQHF. The CDR3 coding sequence is TGTGCCAGCAGTGACGGGGGGGCCTATAGCAATCAGCCCCAGCATTTT. Looking up the rest from reference TRBV25-1 and TRBJ1-5 gives the full variable domain: EADIYQTPRYLVIGTGKKITLECSQTMGHDKMYWYQQDPGMELHLIHYSYGVNSTEKGDLSSESTVSRIRTEHFPLTLESARPSHTSQYLCASSDGGAYSNQPQHFGDGTRLSIL.

The rearrangement uses TRBV18 and TRBJ1-6; 11 bases fit TRBD1. Trimming cost V 8 bases and J 6 bases; bases outside gene matches: 6. The CDR3 is 15 residues long. Germline CDR1 and CDR2: KGHSH and LQKENI. DNA of the CDR3: TGTGCCAGCGCAAGCGGACAGGGGGCTAATTCACCCCTCCACTTT. This translates into CASASGQGANSPLHF.

The chain has TRBV15 and TRBJ2-1; 7 bases agree with TRBD1. The ends lost 0 bases at V and 4 bases at J; junction bases unmatched: 12. CDR1 and CDR2 (germline): LNHNV, YYDKDF (reference sequence). CDR3 size: 18 residues. The CDR3 nucleotides read TGTGCCACCAGCAGAGATTCAGGTCGACAGGGACGGTACAATGAGCAGTTCTTC. It translates to CATSRDSGRQGRYNEQFF.

V usage is TRBV9 and J usage is TRBJ2-3; a possible D gene is TRBD2 (6 bases). The CDR3 spans 15 residues. CDR1 is SGDLS, CDR2 YYNGEE, per germline. V lost 3 bases, J lost 2 bases, and 13 bases lay in between. The CDR3 loop reads CASSGTGASTDTQYF. In DNA, the CDR3 is TGTGCCAGCAGCGGGACGGGAGCTTCCACAGATACGCAGTATTTT.

The rearrangement joins TRBV27 to TRBJ1-2; 7 bases line up with TRBD1. Germline values: CDR1 MNHEY, CDR2 SMNVEV (reference sequence). J gave up 3 bases and V 6 bases, and 10 bases lay outside the gene matches. This CDR3 region has 15 residues. CDR3 region: CASSQIQGNDYGYTF. As DNA, the CDR3 is TGTGCCAGCAGCCAAATACAGGGGAACGACTATGGCTACACCTTC.

The CDR3, as DNA: TGTGCCAGCAGTGAGGGACTTAACTACCAAGAGACCCAGTACTTC. This translates into CASSEGLNYQETQYF. V usage is TRBV2 and J usage is TRBJ2-5; D is possibly TRBD2 (6 bases). Germline assignment: CDR1 SNHLY and CDR2 FYNNEI. The CDR3 consists of 15 residues. The ends were cut back, 3 bases at V and 0 bases at J, with 11 bases in the middle.

The V call is TRBV6-6, the J call TRBJ1-2; 9 nucleotides agree with TRBD1. V shed 6 bases, J shed 4 bases, and the junction held 6 bases outside the gene matches. This CDR3 is built from 14 residues. Germline CDR1 and CDR2: MNHNY and SVGAGI (reference sequence). This CDR3 reads CASRSTGGGYGYTF. The DNA of the CDR3 is TGTGCCAGCAGGTCCACAGGGGGCGGCTATGGCTACACCTTC.

This clone was recorded a few times. This rearrangement joins TRBV5-4 to TRBJ1-2; D is unresolved. Trimming took 1 base from V and 6 from J, leaving 10 bases between them. Germline CDR1 is SGHNT and CDR2 is YYREEE (reference sequence). This CDR3 comprises 13 residues. CDR3 region: CASSLFSGNGYTF. The CDR3 DNA reads TGTGCCAGCAGCTTGTTTTCGGGAAATGGCTACACCTTC.

This clone has only one observation. The rearrangement joins TRBV5-1 to TRBJ2-3; no reliable D call. From germline, CDR1 is SGHRS and CDR2 YFSETQ. Trimming stripped 3 bases from V and 5 bases from J, with 7 bases between. This CDR3 has 12 residues. The CDR3 region is CASSSTKDTQYF. CDR3 nucleotide sequence: TGCGCCAGCAGCTCGACAAAAGATACGCAGTATTTT.

In its sample, this clone was seen once. The V call is TRBV19, the J call TRBJ1-6, with D possibly TRBD1 on 5 matching bases. CDR3 length: 19 residues. Germline assignment: CDR1 LNHDA and CDR2 SQIVND (reference sequence). The V end lost 5 bases, the J end lost 1 base, and 21 bases lay between the germline ends. The CDR3 here is CASSSGRVSSRSYNSPLHF. CDR3 coding DNA: TGTGCCAGTAGTTCAGGGAGGGTTTCGAGTCGGTCCTATAATTCACCCCTCCACTTT.

The chain uses TRBV6-6 and TRBJ1-5; D possibly corresponds to TRBD1 (6 bases). Germline V gene lookup returns CDR1 MNHNY and CDR2 SVGAGI (reference sequence). The CDR3 loop spans 14 amino acids. V was trimmed by 9 bases and J by 1 base, leaving 13 bases between them. The CDR3 DNA reads as TGTGCCAGTTACTGGGGGCGAAGCAATCAGCCCCAGCATTTT. Its protein product is CASYWGRSNQPQHF.

The V gene is TRBV30, the J gene TRBJ2-4; D ambiguous. V lost 0 bases and J lost 7, with 10 bases in between. CDR3 size: 13 residues. Looked up from germline, CDR1 is GTSNPN and CDR2 is SVGIG (reference sequence). The CDR3 spells CAWSVGQVNIQYF. The CDR3 DNA follows: TGTGCCTGGAGTGTAGGGCAGGTCAACATTCAGTACTTC.

This clone was detected only once. The DNA for the CDR3 is TGTGCCGTCACTAGCTCCACAGATACGCAGTATTTT. Amino acid sequence: CAVTSSTDTQYF. The V and J genes are TRBV6-5 and TRBJ2-3; D perhaps matches TRBD2 (6 bases). The CDR3 covers 12 residues. Trimming shortened V by 11 bases and J by 2 bases, and 11 bases separated the two germline ends. The germline gives CDR1 MNHEY, CDR2 SVGAGI.

This clone was recorded once. The chain recombines TRBV16 with TRBJ1-2; D gene uncertain. The CDR3 sequence is 15 residues long. V gave up 2 bases and J gave up 5 bases, with 15 bases separating them. Per the germline V gene, CDR1 is KGHSY and CDR2 is FQNENV. In DNA form, the CDR3 reads TGTGCCAGCAGCCAAATTGTACTGGAACTATATGGCTACACCTTC. Translation: CASSQIVLELYGYTF.

The J gene is TRBJ1-2, the V gene TRBV6-5; D is unclear. Germline CDR1 MNHEY, CDR2 SVGAGI. The CDR3 is 12 amino acids. Trimming took off 5 bases at V and 8 bases at J, with 12 bases between the two ends. The CDR3, as DNA: TGTGCCAGCAGTGGTCGTGAGGGCGGCTACACCTTC. Translating gives CASSGREGGYTF.

This clone was detected a few times. This chain links TRBV4-2 with TRBJ1-5; D might be TRBD1 (6 bases). Deletions cut 2 bases from V and 2 bases from J, with 13 bases between. CDR1 and CDR2 from the germline V gene are LGHNA and YNFKEQ. The CDR3 loop spans 16 amino acids. The CDR3 is CASSQTAGAGNQPQHF. The CDR3, as DNA: TGTGCCAGCAGCCAAACGGCAGGGGCTGGCAATCAGCCCCAGCATTTT.

CDR3 sequence (DNA): TGCGCCAGCAGCCAAGAGGGGGCAGGAGATTCCTATGGCTACACCTTC. Protein sequence: CASSQEGAGDSYGYTF. The chain is built from TRBV4-1 and TRBJ1-2, with TRBD1 as a possible D gene (6 bases). This CDR3 has 16 residues. CDR1 is MGHRA, CDR2 YSYEKL, per germline. V was pared by 0 bases and J by 4 bases, with 15 bases between.